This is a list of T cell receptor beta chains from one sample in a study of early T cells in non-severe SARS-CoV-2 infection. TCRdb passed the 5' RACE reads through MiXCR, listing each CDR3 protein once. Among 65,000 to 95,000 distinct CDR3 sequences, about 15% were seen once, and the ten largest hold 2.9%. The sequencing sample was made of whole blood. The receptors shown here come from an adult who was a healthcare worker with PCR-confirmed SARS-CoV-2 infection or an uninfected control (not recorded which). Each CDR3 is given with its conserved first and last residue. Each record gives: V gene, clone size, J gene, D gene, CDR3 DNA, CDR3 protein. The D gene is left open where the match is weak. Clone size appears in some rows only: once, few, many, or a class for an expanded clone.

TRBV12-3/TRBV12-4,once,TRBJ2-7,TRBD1,TGTGCCAGCACAGTCGGCGGACAGGGCTACGAGCAGTACTTC,CASTVGGQGYEQYF
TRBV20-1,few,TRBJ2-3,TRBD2,TGCAGTGCTAGACGCGGGGGAAACACAGATACGCAGTATTTT,CSARRGGNTDTQYF
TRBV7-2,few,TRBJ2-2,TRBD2,TGTGCCAGCAGCCATTCTAGCGGAGGGAGTACCGGGGAGCTGTTTTTT,CASSHSSGGSTGELFF
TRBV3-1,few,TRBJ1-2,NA,TGTGCCAGCAGCCAGGGGCAGAACTATGGCTACACCTTC,CASSQGQNYGYTF
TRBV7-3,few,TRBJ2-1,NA,TGTGCCAGCAGCTTAGCGGGACTCGGGCTTACCGAGCAGTTCTTC,CASSLAGLGLTEQFF
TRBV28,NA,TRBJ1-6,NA,TGTGCCAGCAGTTCTCGGGGTCCCTATAATTCACCCCTCCACTTT,CASSSRGPYNSPLHF
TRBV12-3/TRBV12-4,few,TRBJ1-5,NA,TGTGCCAGCAGTTTCCTGCCTCACGGGGGCAATCAGCCCCAGCATTTT,CASSFLPHGGNQPQHF
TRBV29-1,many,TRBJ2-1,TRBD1,TGCAGCGTGGCGGGTGCCGGGACAGACATATACAATGAGCAGTTCTTC,CSVAGAGTDIYNEQFF
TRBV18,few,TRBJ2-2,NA,TGTGCCAGCTCAAGTATTCCAGGGGTGTACGAACACCGGGAGCTGTTTTTT,CASSSIPGVYEHRELFF
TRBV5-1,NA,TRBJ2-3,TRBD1,TGCGCCAGCAGCTCAGGGGGAGCTTCGGATACGCAGTATTTT,CASSSGGASDTQYF
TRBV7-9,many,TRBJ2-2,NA,TGTGCCAGCAGCCCGCCGGTAAACACCGGGGAGCTGTTTTTT,CASSPPVNTGELFF
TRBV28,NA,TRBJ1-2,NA,TGTGCCAGCAGCCGGGGTGGCTACACCTTC,CASSRGGYTF
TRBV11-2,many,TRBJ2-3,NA,TGTGCCAGCAGCGCCCTCCCGGCGATCACAGATACGCAGTATTTT,CASSALPAITDTQYF
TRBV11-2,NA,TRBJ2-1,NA,TGTGCCAGCAGCTTTTCCGGGTCCAGTGAGCAGTTCTTC,CASSFSGSSEQFF
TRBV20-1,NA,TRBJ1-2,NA,TGCAGTGTGGGGCCTGATATGGGAGGCTACACCTTC,CSVGPDMGGYTF
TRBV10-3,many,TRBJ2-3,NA,TGTGCCATCAGGGACACAGATACGCAGTATTTT,CAIRDTDTQYF
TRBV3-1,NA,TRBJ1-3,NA,TGTGCCAGCAGCCAAGACTGGGTAACTGGAAACACCATATATTTT,CASSQDWVTGNTIYF
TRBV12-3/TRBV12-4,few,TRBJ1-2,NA,TGTGCCAGCAGGGACCAGGGAATACACGGCTACACCTTC,CASRDQGIHGYTF
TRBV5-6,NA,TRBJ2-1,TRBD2,TGTGCCAGCAGCCGAAACGGACTAGCGGTTTCCTACAATGAGCAGTTCTTC,CASSRNGLAVSYNEQFF
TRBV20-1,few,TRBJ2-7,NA,TGCAGTGCTTCTCTTACGGGCATAGTAGCGCGGGAGCAGTACTTC,CSASLTGIVAREQYF
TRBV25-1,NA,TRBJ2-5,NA,TGTGCCAGCAGTGATGGCGGCCAAGAGACCCAGTACTTC,CASSDGGQETQYF
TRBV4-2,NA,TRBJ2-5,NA,TGTGCCAGCAGGGGGCCGCCCTGGGGGGAGACCCAGTACTTC,CASRGPPWGETQYF
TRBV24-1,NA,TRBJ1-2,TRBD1,TGTGCCACCAGCCAGGGGGCTGGCTATGGCTACACCTTC,CATSQGAGYGYTF
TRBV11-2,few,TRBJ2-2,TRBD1,TGTGCCAGCAGCCAGGGACAGGTGAACACCGGGGAGCTGTTTTTT,CASSQGQVNTGELFF
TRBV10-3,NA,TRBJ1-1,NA,TGTGCCATCAGACCCGTCGGGTGGGACACTGAAGCTTTCTTT,CAIRPVGWDTEAFF
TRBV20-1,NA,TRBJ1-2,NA,TGCAGTGCTAGAGGGATAGCCCACTTC,CSARGIAHF
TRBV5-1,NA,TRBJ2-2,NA,TGCGCCAGCGGACTCAACACCGGGGAGCTGTTTTTT,CASGLNTGELFF
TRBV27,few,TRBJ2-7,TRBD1,TGTGCCAGCAGTTTGGGACAGGGGGACTCCTACGAGCAGTACTTC,CASSLGQGDSYEQYF
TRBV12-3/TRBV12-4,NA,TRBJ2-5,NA,TGTGCCAGCAGTTCCTCGCGGGAACTGAAAGAGACCCAGTACTTC,CASSSSRELKETQYF
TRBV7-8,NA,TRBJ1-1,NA,TGTGCCAGCAGCTTAAGGGGCTCGGGGGCTTTCTTT,CASSLRGSGAFF
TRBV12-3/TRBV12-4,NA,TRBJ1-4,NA,TGTGCCAGCAGTTTAAAACCTAATGAAAAACTGTTTTTT,CASSLKPNEKLFF
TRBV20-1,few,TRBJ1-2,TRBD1,TGCAGTGCTAGAGATGCGTGGTCGGGACAGATCTATGGCTACACCTTC,CSARDAWSGQIYGYTF
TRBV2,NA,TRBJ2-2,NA,TGTGCCAGCAGTGAAAATGATGGGGAGGAGCTGTTTTTT,CASSENDGEELFF
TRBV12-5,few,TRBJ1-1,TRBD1,TGTGCTAGTGGACCGGACAGGGGGGGAAGCACTGAAGCTTTCTTT,CASGPDRGGSTEAFF
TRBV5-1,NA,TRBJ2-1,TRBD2,TGCGCCAGCAGCTTGGCGGGACTAGTATACAATGAGCAGTTCTTC,CASSLAGLVYNEQFF